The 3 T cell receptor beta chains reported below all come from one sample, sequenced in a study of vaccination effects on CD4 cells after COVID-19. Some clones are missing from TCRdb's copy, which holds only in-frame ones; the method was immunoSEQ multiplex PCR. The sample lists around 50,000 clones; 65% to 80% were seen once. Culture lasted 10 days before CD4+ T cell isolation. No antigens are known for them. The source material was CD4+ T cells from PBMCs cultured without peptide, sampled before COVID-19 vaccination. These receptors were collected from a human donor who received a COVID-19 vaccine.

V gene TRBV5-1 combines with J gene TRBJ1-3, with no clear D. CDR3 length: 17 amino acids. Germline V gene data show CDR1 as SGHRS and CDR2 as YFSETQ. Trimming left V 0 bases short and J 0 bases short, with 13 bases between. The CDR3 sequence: CASSLVRATDSGNTIYF. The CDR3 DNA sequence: TGCGCCAGCAGCTTGGTGAGGGCCACCGACTCTGGAAACACCATATATTTT. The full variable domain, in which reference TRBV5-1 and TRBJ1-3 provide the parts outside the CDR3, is KAGVTQTPRYLIKTRGQQVTLSCSPISGHRSVSWYQQTPGQGLQFLFEYFSETQRNKGNFPGRFSGRQFSNSRSEMNVSTLELGDSALYLCASSLVRATDSGNTIYFGEGSWLTVV.

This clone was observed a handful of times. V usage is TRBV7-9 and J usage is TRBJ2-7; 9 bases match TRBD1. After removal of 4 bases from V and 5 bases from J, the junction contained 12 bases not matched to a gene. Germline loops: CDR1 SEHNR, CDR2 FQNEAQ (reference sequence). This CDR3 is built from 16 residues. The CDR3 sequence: CASSYLGTGSMNEQYF. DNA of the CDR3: TGTGCCAGCAGCTACCTGGGGACAGGGAGTATGAACGAGCAGTACTTC.

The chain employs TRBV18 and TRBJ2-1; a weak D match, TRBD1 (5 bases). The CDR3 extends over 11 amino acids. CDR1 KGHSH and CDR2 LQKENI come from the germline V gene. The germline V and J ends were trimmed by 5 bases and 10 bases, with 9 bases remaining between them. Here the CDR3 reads CASSSRTEQFF. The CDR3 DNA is TGTGCCAGCTCATCCCGGACAGAGCAGTTCTTC. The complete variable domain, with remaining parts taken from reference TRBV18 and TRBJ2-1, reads NAGVMQNPRHLVRRRGQEARLRCSPMKGHSHVYWYRQLPEEGLKFMVYLQKENIIDESGMPKERFSAEFPKEGPSILRIQQVVRGDSAAYFCASSSRTEQFFGPGTRLTVL.